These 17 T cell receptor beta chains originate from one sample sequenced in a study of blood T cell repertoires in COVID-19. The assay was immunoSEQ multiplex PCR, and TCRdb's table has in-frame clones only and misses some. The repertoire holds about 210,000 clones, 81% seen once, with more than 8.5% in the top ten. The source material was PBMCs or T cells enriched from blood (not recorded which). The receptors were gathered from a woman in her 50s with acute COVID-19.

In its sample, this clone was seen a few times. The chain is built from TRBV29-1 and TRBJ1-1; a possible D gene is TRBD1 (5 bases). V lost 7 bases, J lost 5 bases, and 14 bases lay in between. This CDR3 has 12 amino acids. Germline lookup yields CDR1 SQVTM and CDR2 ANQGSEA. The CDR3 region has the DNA TGCAGCGGAATACAGGCGACTACTGAAGCTTTCTTT. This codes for CSGIQATTEAFF.

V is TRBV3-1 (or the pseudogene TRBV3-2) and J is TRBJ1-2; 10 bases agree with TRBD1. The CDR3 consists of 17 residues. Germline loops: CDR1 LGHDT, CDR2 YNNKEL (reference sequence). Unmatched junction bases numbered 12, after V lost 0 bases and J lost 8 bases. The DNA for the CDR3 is TGTGCCAGCAGCCAAGATCCCTTATGGCGGGACAGGGGAGGCTACACCTTC. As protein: CASSQDPLWRDRGGYTF.

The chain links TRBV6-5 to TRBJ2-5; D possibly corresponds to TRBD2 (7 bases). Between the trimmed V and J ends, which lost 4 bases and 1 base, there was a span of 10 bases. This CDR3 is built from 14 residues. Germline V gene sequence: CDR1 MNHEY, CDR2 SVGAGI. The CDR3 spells CASSWGGPQETQYF. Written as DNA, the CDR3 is TGTGCCAGCAGTTGGGGGGGGCCCCAAGAGACCCAGTACTTC.

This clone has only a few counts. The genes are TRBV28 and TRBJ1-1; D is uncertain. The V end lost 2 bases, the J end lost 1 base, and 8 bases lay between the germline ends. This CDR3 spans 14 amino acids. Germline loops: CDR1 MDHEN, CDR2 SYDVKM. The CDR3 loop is CASSLVRQNTEAFF. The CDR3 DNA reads TGTGCCAGCAGTTTAGTGAGACAGAACACTGAAGCTTTCTTT. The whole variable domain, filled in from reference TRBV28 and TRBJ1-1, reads DVKVTQSSRYLVKRTGEKVFLECVQDMDHENMFWYRQDPGLGLRLIYFSYDVKMKEKGDIPEGYSVSREKKERFSLILESASTNQTSMYLCASSLVRQNTEAFFGQGTRLTVV.

The chain's CDR3 is CASSSGGVLTNEKLFF. The CDR3 DNA is TGTGCCAGCAGCTCAGGAGGGGTACTAACTAATGAAAAACTGTTTTTT. The chain couples TRBV5-4 to TRBJ1-4; D is perhaps TRBD1 (5 bases). The CDR3 runs 16 residues. Between the trimmed V and J ends, which lost 3 bases and 1 base, there was a span of 13 bases. Germline V lookup: CDR1 SGHNT, CDR2 YYREEE (reference sequence).

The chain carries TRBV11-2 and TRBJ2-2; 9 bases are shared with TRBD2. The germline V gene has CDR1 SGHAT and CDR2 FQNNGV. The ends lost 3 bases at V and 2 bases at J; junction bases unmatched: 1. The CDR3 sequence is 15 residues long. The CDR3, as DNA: TGTGCCAGCAGCTTTGGGACTAGCAACACCGGGGAGCTGTTTTTT. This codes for CASSFGTSNTGELFF.

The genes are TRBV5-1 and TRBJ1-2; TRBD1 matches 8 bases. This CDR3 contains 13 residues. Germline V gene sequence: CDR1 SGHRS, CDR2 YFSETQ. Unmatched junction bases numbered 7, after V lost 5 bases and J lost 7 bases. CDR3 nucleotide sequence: TGCGCCAGCAGACGCGACAGGGGAAGTGGCTACACCTTC. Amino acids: CASRRDRGSGYTF.

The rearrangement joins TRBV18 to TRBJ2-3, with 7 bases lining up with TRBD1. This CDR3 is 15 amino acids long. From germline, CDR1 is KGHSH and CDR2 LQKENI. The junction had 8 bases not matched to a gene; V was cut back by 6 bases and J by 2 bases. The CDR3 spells CASSQTGQHTDTQYF. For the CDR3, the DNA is TGTGCCAGCTCCCAGACGGGACAGCACACAGATACGCAGTATTTT.

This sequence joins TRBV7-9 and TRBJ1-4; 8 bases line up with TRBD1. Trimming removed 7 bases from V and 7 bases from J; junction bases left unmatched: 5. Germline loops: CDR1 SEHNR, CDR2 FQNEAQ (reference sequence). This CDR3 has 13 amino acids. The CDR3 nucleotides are TGTGCCAGCAAAAGACAGGGGAGTGAAAAACTGTTTTTT. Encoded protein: CASKRQGSEKLFF. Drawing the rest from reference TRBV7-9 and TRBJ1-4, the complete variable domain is DTGVSQNPRHKITKRGQNVTFRCDPISEHNRLYWYRQTLGQGPEFLTYFQNEAQLEKSRLLSDRFSAERPKGSFSTLEIQRTEQGDSAMYLCASKRQGSEKLFFGSGTQLSVL.

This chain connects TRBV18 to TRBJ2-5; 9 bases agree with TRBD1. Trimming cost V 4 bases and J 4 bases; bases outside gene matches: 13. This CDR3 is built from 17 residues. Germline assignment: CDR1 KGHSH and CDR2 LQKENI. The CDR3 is CASSLGNPGQGRETQYF. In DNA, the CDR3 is TGTGCCAGCTCACTGGGGAACCCGGGACAGGGAAGAGAGACCCAGTACTTC.

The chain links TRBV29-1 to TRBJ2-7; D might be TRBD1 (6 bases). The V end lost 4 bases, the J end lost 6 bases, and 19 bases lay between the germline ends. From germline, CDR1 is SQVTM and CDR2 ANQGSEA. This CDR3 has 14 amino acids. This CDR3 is CSVVGQGIVSEQYF. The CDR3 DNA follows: TGCAGCGTTGTAGGTCAGGGGATAGTTTCCGAGCAGTACTTC.

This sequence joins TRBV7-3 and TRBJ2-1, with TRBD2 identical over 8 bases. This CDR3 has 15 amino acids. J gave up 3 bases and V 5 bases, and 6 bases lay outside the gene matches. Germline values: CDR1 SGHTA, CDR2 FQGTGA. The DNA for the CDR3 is TGTGCCAGCAGCAACGGGAGGGCCCTCTACAATGAGCAGTTCTTC. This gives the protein CASSNGRALYNEQFF.

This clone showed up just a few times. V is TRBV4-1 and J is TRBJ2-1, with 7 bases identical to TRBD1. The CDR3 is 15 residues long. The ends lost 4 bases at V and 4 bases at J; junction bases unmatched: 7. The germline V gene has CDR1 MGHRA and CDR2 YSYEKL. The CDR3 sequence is CASSRGQGEYNEQFF. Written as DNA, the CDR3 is TGCGCCAGCAGCCGTGGGCAGGGGGAGTACAATGAGCAGTTCTTC.

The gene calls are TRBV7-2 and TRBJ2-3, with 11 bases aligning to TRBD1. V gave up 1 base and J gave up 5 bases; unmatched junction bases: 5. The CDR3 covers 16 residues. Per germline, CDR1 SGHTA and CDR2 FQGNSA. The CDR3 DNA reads TGTGCCAGCAGCTTAGGCTGGACAGGGGGCGAAGATACGCAGTATTTT. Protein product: CASSLGWTGGEDTQYF. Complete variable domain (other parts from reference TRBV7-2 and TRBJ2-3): GAGVSQSPSNKVTEKGKDVELRCDPISGHTALYWYRQSLGQGLEFLIYFQGNSAPDKSGLPSDRFSAERTGGSVSTLTIQRTQQEDSAVYLCASSLGWTGGEDTQYFGPGTRLTVL.

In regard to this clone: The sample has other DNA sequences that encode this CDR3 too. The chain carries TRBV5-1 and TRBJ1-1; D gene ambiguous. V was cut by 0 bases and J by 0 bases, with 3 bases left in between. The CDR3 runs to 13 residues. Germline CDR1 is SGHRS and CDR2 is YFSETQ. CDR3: CASSLALNTEAFF. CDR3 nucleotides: TGCGCCAGCAGCTTGGCCTTGAACACTGAAGCTTTCTTT.

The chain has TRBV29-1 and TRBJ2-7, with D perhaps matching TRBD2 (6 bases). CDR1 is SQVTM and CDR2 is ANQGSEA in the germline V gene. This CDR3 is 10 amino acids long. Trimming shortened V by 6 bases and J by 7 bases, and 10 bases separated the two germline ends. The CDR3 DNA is TGCAGCGTCGGGGAGGCTGAGCAGTACTTC. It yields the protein CSVGEAEQYF.

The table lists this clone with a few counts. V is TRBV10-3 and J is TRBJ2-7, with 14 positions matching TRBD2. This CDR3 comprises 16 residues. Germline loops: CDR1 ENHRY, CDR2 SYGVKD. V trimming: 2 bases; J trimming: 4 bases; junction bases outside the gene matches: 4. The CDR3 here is CAISEGGLAGGYEQYF. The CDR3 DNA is TGTGCCATCAGTGAGGGCGGACTAGCGGGGGGTTACGAGCAGTACTTC.